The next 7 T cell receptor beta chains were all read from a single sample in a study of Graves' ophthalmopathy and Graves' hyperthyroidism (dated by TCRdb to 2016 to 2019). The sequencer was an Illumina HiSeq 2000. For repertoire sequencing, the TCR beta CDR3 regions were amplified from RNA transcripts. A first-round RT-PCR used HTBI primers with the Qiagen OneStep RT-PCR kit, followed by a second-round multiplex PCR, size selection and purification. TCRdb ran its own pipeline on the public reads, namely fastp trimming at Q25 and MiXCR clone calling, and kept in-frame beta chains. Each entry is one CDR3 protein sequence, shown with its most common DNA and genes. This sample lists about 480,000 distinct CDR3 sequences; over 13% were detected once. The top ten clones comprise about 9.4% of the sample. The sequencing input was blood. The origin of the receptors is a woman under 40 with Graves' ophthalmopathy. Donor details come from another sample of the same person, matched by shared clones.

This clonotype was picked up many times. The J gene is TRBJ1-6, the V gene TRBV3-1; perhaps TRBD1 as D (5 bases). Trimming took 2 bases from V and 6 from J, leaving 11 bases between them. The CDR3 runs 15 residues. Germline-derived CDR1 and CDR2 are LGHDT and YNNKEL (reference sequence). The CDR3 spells CASSQPFGGNSPLHF. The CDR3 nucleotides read TGTGCCAGCAGCCAACCCTTCGGGGGTAATTCACCCCTCCACTTT.

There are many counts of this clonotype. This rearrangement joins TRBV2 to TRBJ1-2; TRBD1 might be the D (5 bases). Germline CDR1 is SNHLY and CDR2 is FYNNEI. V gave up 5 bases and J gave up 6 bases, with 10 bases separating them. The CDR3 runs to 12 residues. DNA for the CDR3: TGTGCCAGCAGTTGGACACGCGATGGCTACACCTTC. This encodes CASSWTRDGYTF. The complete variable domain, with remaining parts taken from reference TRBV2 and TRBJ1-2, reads EPEVTQTPSHQVTQMGQEVILRCVPISNHLYFYWYRQILGQKVEFLVSFYNNEISEKSEIFDDQFSVERPDGSNFTLKIRSTKLEDSAMYFCASSWTRDGYTFGSGTRLTVV.

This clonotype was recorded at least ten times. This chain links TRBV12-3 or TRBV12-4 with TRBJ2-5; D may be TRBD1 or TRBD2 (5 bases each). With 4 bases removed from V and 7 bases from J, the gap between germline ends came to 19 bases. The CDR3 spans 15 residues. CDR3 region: CASSSRAGGSGTQYF. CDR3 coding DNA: TGTGCCAGCAGTTCCAGGGCGGGTGGCTCGGGGACCCAGTACTTC.

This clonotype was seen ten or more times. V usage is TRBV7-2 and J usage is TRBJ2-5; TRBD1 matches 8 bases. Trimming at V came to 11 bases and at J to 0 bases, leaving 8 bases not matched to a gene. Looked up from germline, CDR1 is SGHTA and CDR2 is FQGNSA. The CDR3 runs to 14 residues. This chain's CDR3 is CAVSPDRDQETQYF. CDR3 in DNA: TGTGCCGTCAGCCCGGACAGGGACCAAGAGACCCAGTACTTC.

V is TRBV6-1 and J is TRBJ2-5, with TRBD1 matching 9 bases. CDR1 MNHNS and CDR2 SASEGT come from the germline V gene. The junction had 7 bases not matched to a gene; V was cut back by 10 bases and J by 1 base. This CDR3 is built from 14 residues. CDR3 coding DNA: TGTGCCATCAGGGGACAGGGCCCCCAAGAGACCCAGTACTTC. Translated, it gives CAIRGQGPQETQYF.

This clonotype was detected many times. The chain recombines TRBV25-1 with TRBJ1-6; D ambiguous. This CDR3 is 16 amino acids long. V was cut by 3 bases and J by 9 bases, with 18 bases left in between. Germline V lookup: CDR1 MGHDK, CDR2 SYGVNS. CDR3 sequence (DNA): TGTGCCAGCAGTGATCCTTACACGAAAATCGGTTCACCCCTCCACTTT. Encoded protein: CASSDPYTKIGSPLHF.

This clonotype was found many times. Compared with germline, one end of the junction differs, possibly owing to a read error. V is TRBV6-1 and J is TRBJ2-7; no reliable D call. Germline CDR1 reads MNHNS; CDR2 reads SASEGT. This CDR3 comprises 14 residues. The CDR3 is CTSSEVTLAYEQYF. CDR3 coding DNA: TGTACCAGCAGTGAAGTAACCTTAGCCTACGAGCAGTACTTC.